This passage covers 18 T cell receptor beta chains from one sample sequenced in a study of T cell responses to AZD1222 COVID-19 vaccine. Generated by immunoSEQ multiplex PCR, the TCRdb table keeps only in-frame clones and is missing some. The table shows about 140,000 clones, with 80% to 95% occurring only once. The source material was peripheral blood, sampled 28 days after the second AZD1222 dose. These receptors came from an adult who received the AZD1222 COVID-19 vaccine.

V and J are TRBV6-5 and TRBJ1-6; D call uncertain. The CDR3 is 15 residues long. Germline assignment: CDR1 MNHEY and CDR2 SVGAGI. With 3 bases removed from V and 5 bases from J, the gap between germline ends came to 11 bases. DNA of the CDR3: TGTGCCAGCAGTTATTGGCAACGCCATAATTCACCCCTCCACTTT. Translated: CASSYWQRHNSPLHF.

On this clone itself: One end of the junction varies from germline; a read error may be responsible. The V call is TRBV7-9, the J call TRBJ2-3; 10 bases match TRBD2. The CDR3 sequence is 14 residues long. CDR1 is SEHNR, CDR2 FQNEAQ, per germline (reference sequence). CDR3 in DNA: TGTGCCAGCAGCCTAGCGGGAGCCACAGATACGCAGTATTTT. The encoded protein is CASSLAGATDTQYF.

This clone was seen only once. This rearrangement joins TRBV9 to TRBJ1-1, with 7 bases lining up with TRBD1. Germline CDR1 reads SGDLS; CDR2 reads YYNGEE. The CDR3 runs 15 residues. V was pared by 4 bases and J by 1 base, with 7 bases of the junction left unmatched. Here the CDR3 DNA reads TGTGCCAGCAGCCCCCACGGGACAGAGAACACTGAAGCTTTCTTT. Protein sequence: CASSPHGTENTEAFF.

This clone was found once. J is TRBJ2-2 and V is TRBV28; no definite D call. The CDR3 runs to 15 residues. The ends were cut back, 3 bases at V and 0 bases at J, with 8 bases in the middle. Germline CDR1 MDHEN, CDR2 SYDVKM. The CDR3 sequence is CASSFLPPNTGELFF. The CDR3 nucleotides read TGTGCCAGCAGTTTCCTTCCGCCGAACACCGGGGAGCTGTTTTTT.

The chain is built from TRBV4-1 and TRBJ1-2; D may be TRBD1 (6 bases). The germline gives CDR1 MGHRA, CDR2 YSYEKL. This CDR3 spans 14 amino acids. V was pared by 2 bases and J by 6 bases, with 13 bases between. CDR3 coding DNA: TGCGCCAGCAGCCAACCCTACAGGGTCGATGGCTACACCTTC. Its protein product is CASSQPYRVDGYTF.

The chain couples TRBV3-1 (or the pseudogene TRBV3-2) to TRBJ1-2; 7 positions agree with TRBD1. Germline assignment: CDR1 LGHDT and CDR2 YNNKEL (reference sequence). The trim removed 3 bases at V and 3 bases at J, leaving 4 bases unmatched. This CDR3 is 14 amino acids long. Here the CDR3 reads CASSHGQADYGYTF. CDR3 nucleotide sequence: TGTGCCAGCAGCCACGGACAGGCCGACTATGGCTACACCTTC.

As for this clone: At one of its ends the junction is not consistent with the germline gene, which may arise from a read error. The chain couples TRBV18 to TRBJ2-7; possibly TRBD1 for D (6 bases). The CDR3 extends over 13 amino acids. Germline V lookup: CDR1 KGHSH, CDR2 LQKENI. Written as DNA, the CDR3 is TGTGCCAGCTCCATGTACTCCGGTAGGGACACCTTCTTC. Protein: CASSMYSGRDTFF.

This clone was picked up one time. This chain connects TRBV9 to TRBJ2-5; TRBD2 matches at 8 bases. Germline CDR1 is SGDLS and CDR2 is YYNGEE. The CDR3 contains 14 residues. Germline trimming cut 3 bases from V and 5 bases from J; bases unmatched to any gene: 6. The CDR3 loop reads CASSETGGAETQYF. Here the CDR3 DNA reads TGTGCCAGCAGCGAAACCGGGGGGGCTGAGACCCAGTACTTC.

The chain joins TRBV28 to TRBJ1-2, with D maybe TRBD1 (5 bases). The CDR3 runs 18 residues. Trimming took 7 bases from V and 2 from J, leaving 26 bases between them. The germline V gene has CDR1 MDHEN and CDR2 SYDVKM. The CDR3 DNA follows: TGTGCCAGCACCACAGGAGGTGGACAACGTAAAATGAACTATGGCTACACCTTC. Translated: CASTTGGGQRKMNYGYTF.

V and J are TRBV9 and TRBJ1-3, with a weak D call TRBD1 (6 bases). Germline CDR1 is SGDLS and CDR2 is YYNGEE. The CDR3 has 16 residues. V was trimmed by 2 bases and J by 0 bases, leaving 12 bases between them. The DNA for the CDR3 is TGTGCCAGCAGCGTGACGACAGGTCGCTCTGGAAACACCATATATTTT. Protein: CASSVTTGRSGNTIYF.

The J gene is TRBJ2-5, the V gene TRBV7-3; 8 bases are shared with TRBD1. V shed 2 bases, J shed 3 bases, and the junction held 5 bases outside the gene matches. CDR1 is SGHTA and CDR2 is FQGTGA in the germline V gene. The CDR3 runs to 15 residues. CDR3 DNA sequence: TGTGCCAGCAGCTTATCGACAGGGGTGGAAGAGACCCAGTACTTC. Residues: CASSLSTGVEETQYF. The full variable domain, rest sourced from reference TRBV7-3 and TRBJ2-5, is GAGVSQTPSNKVTEKGKYVELRCDPISGHTALYWYRQSLGQGPEFLIYFQGTGAADDSGLPNDRFFAVRPEGSVSTLKIQRTERGDSAVYLCASSLSTGVEETQYFGPGTRLLVL.

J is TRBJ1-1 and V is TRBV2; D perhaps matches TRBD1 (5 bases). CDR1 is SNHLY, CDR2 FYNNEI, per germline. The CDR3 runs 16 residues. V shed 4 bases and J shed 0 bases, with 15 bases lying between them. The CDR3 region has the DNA TGTGCCAGCAGTGTTAATGGGGGTCCATTGAACACTGAAGCTTTCTTT. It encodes CASSVNGGPLNTEAFF.

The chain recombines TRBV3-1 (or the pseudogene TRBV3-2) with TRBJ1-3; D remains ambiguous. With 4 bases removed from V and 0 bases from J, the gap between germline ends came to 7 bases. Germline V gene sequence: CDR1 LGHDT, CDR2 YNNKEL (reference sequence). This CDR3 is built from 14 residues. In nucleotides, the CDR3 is TGTGCCAGCAGCCCGTTGGCCTCTGGAAACACCATATATTTT. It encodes CASSPLASGNTIYF.

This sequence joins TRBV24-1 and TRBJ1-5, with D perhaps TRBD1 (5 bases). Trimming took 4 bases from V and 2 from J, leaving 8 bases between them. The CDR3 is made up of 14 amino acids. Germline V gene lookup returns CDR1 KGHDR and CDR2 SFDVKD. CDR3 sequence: CATSDWDGNQPQHF. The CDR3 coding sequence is TGTGCCACCAGTGACTGGGACGGCAATCAGCCCCAGCATTTT.

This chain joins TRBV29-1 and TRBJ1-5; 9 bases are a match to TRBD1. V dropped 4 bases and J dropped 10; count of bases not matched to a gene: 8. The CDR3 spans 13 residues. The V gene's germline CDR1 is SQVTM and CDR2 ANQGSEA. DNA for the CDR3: TGCAGCGTTGTTCTGGGACAGGGAGGACCCCAGCATTTT. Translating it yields CSVVLGQGGPQHF.

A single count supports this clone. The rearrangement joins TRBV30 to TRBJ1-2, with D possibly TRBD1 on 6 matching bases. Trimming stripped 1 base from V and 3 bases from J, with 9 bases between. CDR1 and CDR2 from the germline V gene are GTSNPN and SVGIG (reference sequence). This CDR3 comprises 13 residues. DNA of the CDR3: TGTGCCTGGAGTGGGGGGCTGGACTATGGCTACACCTTC. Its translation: CAWSGGLDYGYTF.

CDR3 loop: CATSPKRGPNYGYTF. The DNA of the CDR3 is TGTGCCACCAGCCCGAAGAGGGGACCTAACTATGGCTACACCTTC. The chain couples TRBV15 to TRBJ1-2; D perhaps matches TRBD1 (5 bases). Germline lookup yields CDR1 LNHNV and CDR2 YYDKDF (reference sequence). With 5 bases removed from V and 0 bases from J, the gap between germline ends came to 13 bases. The CDR3 covers 15 residues.

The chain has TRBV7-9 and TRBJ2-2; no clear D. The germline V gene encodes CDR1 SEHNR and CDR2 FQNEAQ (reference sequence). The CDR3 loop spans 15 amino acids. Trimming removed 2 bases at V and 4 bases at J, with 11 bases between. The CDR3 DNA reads TGTGCCAGCAGCTTAATTGTGGAGCGCACCGGGGAGCTGTTTTTT. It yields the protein CASSLIVERTGELFF.